A selection of T cell receptor beta chains follows, all from one sample in a study of cytomegalovirus exposure and HLA in healthy donors. Sequencing was performed with immunoSEQ multiplex PCR; in TCRdb, only in-frame clones are kept and a portion is missing. The sample lists some 150,000 clones, about 10% seen once, with over 6.5% in the top ten. Sequencing was carried out using PBMCs. The source is a woman aged 35 to 49 in good health and CMV-seropositive. CDR3s include the opening cysteine and the closing phenylalanine or tryptophan. The order of the fields is D gene, clone size, V gene, J gene, CDR3 DNA, CDR3 protein. The D gene is left open where the match is weak. The size of a clone is reported for some rows only, either as once, few or many, or as a class for expanded clones.

-,few,TRBV4-2,TRBJ1-2,TGTGCCAGCAGCCAAGTGGAGTTCTATGGCTACACCTTC,CASSQVEFYGYTF
-,few,TRBV5-1,TRBJ1-1,TGCGCCAGCAGCGTTGGGGGGGGCGCGGGTACTGAAGCTTTCTTT,CASSVGGGAGTEAFF
TRBD1,-,TRBV7-9,TRBJ1-2,TGTGCCAGCAGCTTGGGACAGGGTTTGGATGGCTACACCTTC,CASSLGQGLDGYTF
-,-,TRBV5-4,TRBJ1-4,TGTGCCAGCAGCTTGGCCGGATCTCACGGGGGAAAACTGTTTTTT,CASSLAGSHGGKLFF
-,few,TRBV4-1,TRBJ2-7,TGCGCCAGCAGCCTTACTCCGACACTTTCCTACGAGCAGTACTTC,CASSLTPTLSYEQYF
-,-,TRBV5-6,TRBJ2-1,TGTGCCAGCAGCTTGCCGGGGTTAAGCTCCTACAATGAGCAGTTCTTC,CASSLPGLSSYNEQFF
-,few,TRBV6-1,TRBJ2-3,TGTGCCAGCTCTACCACAGATACGCAGTATTTT,CASSTTDTQYF
-,-,TRBV5-1,TRBJ1-2,TGCGCCAGCACTGTAACGGGATTTAGTAACTATGGCTACACCTTC,CASTVTGFSNYGYTF
-,few,TRBV7-2,TRBJ2-1,TGTGCCAGCAGCTTAGCGGGGCCATGGAATGAGCAGTTCTTC,CASSLAGPWNEQFF
TRBD2,-,TRBV10-3,TRBJ2-5,TGTGCCATCAGCGGACTAGCGGGGCGCCAAGAGACCCAGTACTTC,CAISGLAGRQETQYF
-,-,TRBV7-2,TRBJ2-7,TGTGCCAGCAGTTTGTTGTCTGCGGGACAGTCCTACGAGCAGTACTTC,CASSLLSAGQSYEQYF
TRBD1,few,TRBV4-2,TRBJ2-5,TGTGCCAGCAGCCGGGGGACAGGGGGCCGGGAGACCCAGTACTTC,CASSRGTGGRETQYF
-,-,TRBV2,TRBJ2-2,TGTGCCAGCACGTCCCAGGCGAACACCGGGGAGCTGTTTTTT,CASTSQANTGELFF
-,few,TRBV5-1,TRBJ1-2,TGCGCCAGCAGCCCAGGAACAGGAATCTATGGCTACACCTTC,CASSPGTGIYGYTF
TRBD2,-,TRBV7-2,TRBJ2-1,TGTGCCAGCAGCTTAGGGACATGGGGGGGGTACAATGAGCAGTTCTTC,CASSLGTWGGYNEQFF
TRBD1,few,TRBV7-9,TRBJ1-4,TGTGCCAGCAGCACCCCCGGGACAGGGAGGGAAAAACTGTTTTTT,CASSTPGTGREKLFF
-,-,TRBV2,TRBJ2-7,TGTGCCAGCAGTGCCTTCCTTAGCCCGCTTTACTACGAGCAGTACTTC,CASSAFLSPLYYEQYF
TRBD1,-,TRBV9,TRBJ2-7,TGTGCCAGCAGCCCACAGGGGGCGGACTACGAGCAGTACTTC,CASSPQGADYEQYF
TRBD2,few,TRBV5-5,TRBJ2-2,TGTGCCAGCAGCCGTAGCGGGGGGCGGAACACCGGGGAGCTGTTTTTT,CASSRSGGRNTGELFF
TRBD1,few,TRBV18,TRBJ1-3,TGTGCCAGCCGGACAGGGGCGGGAAACACCATATATTTT,CASRTGAGNTIYF
-,-,TRBV6-5,TRBJ1-4,TGTGCCAGCAGTTACGACAGGAAGTTGGAAAAACTGTTTTTT,CASSYDRKLEKLFF
TRBD1,few,TRBV2,TRBJ1-6,TGTGCCAGCAGTGAGGAGACAGGGGGCGATTCACCCCTCCACTTT,CASSEETGGDSPLHF
TRBD2,-,TRBV7-2,TRBJ2-7,TGTGCCAGCAGCTTTTCCGGGACTAGCAACGAGCAGTACTTC,CASSFSGTSNEQYF
TRBD1,-,TRBV18,TRBJ1-2,TGTGCCAGCTCACCAGGACAGGGTTTTGGGTATGGCTACACCTTC,CASSPGQGFGYGYTF
TRBD1,few,TRBV2,TRBJ1-4,TGTGCCAGCAGTGCAAGAGAACAGGGGGCCTACCTACCGACAACTAATGAAAAACTGTTTTTT,CASSAREQGAYLPTTNEKLFF
-,-,TRBV19,TRBJ1-4,TGTGCCAGTAGTATAGGAGGGACAAGTAATGAAAAACTGTTTTTT,CASSIGGTSNEKLFF
-,-,TRBV19,TRBJ2-3,TGTGCCAGTAGTATAGAAGGCGGGAAAGATACGCAGTATTTT,CASSIEGGKDTQYF
TRBD2,few,TRBV5-6,TRBJ2-3,TGTGCCAGCAGCTTAAGGGGAGCGGGGGGGCCTTGGGGAGCAGATACGCAGTATTTT,CASSLRGAGGPWGADTQYF
TRBD2,-,TRBV2,TRBJ2-1,TGTGCCAGCAGTCGACTAGCGGGGGGGCTTGGGAATGAGCAGTTCTTC,CASSRLAGGLGNEQFF